Below, 10 T cell receptor beta chains from the same sample are listed, as sequenced in a study of human T cells and chemical hapten exposure. Time point defined: healthy volunteer bleed at 2 weeks. Blood, whole and unfractionated, served as the source for total RNA extraction. TCRdb itself ran the RACE reads through MiXCR, one entry per CDR3 protein. The table records tens of thousands of distinct CDR3 sequences, roughly 8% of them present only once. The sample was whole blood. Receptors originate from a female donor in good health. Some clones in this sample may be carry-over from other donors' samples.

This clonotype was seen only once. The chain has TRBV6-2 or TRBV6-3 and TRBJ1-1, with a weak D call TRBD1 (5 bases). This CDR3 region has 16 residues. The V gene lost 0 bases and the J gene lost 4 bases, with 15 bases spanning the gap. From germline, CDR1 is MNHEY and CDR2 SVGEGT. CDR3 sequence (DNA): TGTGCCAGCAGTTACTCGATCCAGGGTTGCATCACTGAAGCTTTCTTT. Residues: CASSYSIQGCITEAFF.

This clonotype was recorded a few times. The chain links TRBV24-1 to TRBJ2-3; D is perhaps TRBD2 (7 bases). Trimming removed 7 bases at V and 2 bases at J, with 18 bases between. The length of the CDR3 is 16 residues. Per germline, CDR1 KGHDR and CDR2 SFDVKD. The chain's CDR3 is CATSLRGDIATDTQYF. CDR3 DNA: TGTGCCACCAGCCTCCGGGGGGACATTGCCACAGATACGCAGTATTTT.

The CDR3 reads CASSENPGTSHPDTQYF. The CDR3, as DNA: TGTGCCAGCAGCGAAAATCCCGGGACTAGCCATCCGGATACGCAGTATTTT. The chain carries TRBV9 and TRBJ2-3; 9 bases match TRBD2. V was pared by 3 bases and J by 6 bases, with 14 bases of the junction left unmatched. Germline V gene data show CDR1 as SGDLS and CDR2 as YYNGEE. CDR3 size: 17 residues.

This chain joins TRBV6-1 and TRBJ2-1, with D perhaps TRBD1 or TRBD2 (6 bases each). The germline V and J ends were trimmed by 2 bases and 7 bases, with 18 bases remaining between them. Germline lookup yields CDR1 MNHNS and CDR2 SASEGT. This CDR3 comprises 16 residues. CDR3 DNA sequence: TGTGCCAGCAGTGAATTCAAGACTTTAGGGGGGAATGAGCAGTTCTTC. Its translation is CASSEFKTLGGNEQFF.

This clonotype appeared a few times. V and J are TRBV3-1 and TRBJ2-4, with D possibly called TRBD1 or TRBD2 (5 bases each). Germline CDR1 is LGHDT and CDR2 is YNNKEL (reference sequence). The CDR3 has 19 residues. V lost 4 bases and J lost 1, with 23 bases in between. CDR3 sequence: CASSLNTLGTPKAKNIQYF. In nucleotides, the CDR3 is TGTGCCAGCAGCCTTAATACCCTCGGGACGCCCAAGGCCAAAAACATTCAGTACTTC.

This clonotype was counted only a few times. V is TRBV10-2 and J is TRBJ2-5; 10 bases match TRBD1. Germline CDR1 WSHSY, CDR2 SAAADI. V was clipped by 1 base and J by 7 bases; unmatched bases: 6. The CDR3 totals 15 residues. Written as DNA, the CDR3 is TGCGCCAGCAGTGAGTTTGTGACAGGGGGCACGACCCAGTACTTC. Translating gives CASSEFVTGGTTQYF.

The gene calls are TRBV2 and TRBJ2-1; 7 bases fit TRBD1. V shed 6 bases and J 0 bases; nucleotides not matched to a gene: 5. The CDR3 contains 15 residues. The germline V gene encodes CDR1 SNHLY and CDR2 FYNNEI. CDR3 sequence reads: CASSVQGNSYNEQFF. In nucleotides, the CDR3 is TGTGCCAGCAGCGTACAGGGGAACTCCTACAATGAGCAGTTCTTC.

About this clonotype itself: It may be a read error: a sequence one base away is much more abundant. This sequence joins TRBV20-1 and TRBJ2-7; TRBD2 might be the D (6 bases). The last part of the DNA fits TRBJ2-1 better; the J call may be wrong. The germline V gene encodes CDR1 DFQATT and CDR2 SNEGSKA (reference sequence). This CDR3 is 14 amino acids long. This CDR3 reads CSARRLALSYEQFF. The CDR3 region has the DNA TGCAGTGCTAGACGGCTAGCGTTGTCCTACGAGCAGTTCTTC.

V and J are TRBV4-1 and TRBJ2-3; the D is unclear. There are 16 residues in the CDR3. Trimming stripped 0 bases from V and 2 bases from J, with 12 bases between. Germline CDR1 and CDR2: MGHRA and YSYEKL. CDR3 region: CASSQDSGYATDTQYF. CDR3 bases: TGCGCCAGCAGCCAAGACTCGGGCTACGCCACAGATACGCAGTATTTT.

This clonotype was seen many times. V is TRBV6-2 or TRBV6-3 and J is TRBJ2-1; 10 positions match TRBD2. V was pared by 2 bases and J by 7 bases, with 8 bases of the junction left unmatched. The CDR3 length is 16 residues. Germline CDR1 MNHEY, CDR2 SVGEGT. The DNA of the CDR3 is TGTGCCAGCAGTTACCATTCCAGCGGGAGGGCGAATGAGCAGTTCTTC. Translation gives CASSYHSSGRANEQFF.